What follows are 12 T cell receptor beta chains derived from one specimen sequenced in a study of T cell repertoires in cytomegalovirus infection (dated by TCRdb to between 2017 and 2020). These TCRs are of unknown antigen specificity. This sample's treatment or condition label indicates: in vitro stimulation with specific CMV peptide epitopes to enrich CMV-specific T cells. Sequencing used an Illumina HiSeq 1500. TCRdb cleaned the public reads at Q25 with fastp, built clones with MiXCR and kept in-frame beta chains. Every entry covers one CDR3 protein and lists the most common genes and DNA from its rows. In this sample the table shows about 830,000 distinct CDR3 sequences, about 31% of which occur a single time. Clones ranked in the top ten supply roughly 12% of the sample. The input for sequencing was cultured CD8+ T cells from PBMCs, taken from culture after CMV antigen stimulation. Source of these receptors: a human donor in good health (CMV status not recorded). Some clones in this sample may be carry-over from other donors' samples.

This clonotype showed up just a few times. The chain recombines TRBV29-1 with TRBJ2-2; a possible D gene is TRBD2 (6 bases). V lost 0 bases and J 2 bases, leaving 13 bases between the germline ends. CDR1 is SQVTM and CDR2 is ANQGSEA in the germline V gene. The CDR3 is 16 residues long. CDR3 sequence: CSVEDGGTANTGELFF. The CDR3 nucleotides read TGCAGCGTTGAAGATGGCGGGACCGCTAACACCGGGGAGCTGTTTTTT.

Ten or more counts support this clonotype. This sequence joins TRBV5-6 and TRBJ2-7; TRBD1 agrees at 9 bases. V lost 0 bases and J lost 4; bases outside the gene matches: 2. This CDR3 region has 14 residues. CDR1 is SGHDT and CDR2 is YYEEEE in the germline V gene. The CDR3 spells CASSLVQGAYEQYF. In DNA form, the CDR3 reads TGTGCCAGCAGCTTGGTACAGGGGGCTTACGAGCAGTACTTC.

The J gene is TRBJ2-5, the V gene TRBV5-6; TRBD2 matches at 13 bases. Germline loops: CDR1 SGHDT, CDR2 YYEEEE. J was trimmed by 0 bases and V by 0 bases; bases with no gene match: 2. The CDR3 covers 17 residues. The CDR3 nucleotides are TGTGCCAGCAGCTTGGAGACTAGCGGGGGGAACCAAGAGACCCAGTACTTC. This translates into CASSLETSGGNQETQYF.

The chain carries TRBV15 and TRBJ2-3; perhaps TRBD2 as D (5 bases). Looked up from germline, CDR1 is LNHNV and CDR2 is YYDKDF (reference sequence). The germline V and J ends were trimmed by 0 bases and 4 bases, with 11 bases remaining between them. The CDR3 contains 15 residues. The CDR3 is CATSRDLGSADTQYF. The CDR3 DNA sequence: TGTGCCACCAGCAGAGATCTAGGGAGTGCAGATACGCAGTATTTT.

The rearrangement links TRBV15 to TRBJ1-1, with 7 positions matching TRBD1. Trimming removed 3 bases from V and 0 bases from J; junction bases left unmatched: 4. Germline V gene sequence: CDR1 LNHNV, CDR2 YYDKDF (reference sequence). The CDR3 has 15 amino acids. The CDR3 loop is CATSSLTGLNTEAFF. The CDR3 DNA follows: TGTGCCACCAGCAGCCTGACAGGGCTGAACACTGAAGCTTTCTTT.

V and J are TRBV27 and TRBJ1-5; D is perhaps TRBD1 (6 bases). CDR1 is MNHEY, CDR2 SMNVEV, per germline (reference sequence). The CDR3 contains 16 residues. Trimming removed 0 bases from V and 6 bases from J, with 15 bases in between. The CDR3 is CASSLSPGGAGQPQHF. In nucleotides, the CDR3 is TGTGCCAGCAGTTTATCCCCCGGGGGCGCGGGTCAGCCCCAGCATTTT.

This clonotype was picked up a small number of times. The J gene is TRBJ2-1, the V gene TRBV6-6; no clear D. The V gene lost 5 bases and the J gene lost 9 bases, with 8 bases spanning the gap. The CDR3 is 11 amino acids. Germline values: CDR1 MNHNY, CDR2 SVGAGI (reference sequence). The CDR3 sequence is CASSPNREQFF. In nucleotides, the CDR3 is TGTGCCAGCAGTCCGAACCGTGAGCAGTTCTTC.

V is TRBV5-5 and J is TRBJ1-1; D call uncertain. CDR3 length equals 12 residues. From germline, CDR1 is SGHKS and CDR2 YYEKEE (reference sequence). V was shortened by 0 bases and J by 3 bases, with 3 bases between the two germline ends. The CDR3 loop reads CASSLDYTEAFF. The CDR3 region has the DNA TGTGCCAGCAGCTTGGATTACACTGAAGCTTTCTTT.

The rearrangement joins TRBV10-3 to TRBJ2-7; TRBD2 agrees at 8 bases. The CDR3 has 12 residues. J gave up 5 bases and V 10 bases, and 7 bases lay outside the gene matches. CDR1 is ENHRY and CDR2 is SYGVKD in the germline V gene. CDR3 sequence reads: CARDGGGNEQYF. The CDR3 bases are TGTGCCAGGGACGGGGGGGGAAACGAGCAGTACTTC.

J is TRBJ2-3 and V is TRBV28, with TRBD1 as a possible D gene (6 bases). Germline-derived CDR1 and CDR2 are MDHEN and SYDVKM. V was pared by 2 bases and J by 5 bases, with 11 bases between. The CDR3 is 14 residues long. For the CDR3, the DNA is TGTGCCAGCAGTTTAGAGGGGGTCGGAGATACGCAGTATTTT. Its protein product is CASSLEGVGDTQYF.

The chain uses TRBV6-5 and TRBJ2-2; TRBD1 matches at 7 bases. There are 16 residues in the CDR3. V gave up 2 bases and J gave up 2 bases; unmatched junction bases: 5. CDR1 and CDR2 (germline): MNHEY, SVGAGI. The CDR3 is CASSYPRQGNTGELFF. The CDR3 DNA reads TGTGCCAGCAGTTACCCAAGACAGGGAAACACCGGGGAGCTGTTTTTT.

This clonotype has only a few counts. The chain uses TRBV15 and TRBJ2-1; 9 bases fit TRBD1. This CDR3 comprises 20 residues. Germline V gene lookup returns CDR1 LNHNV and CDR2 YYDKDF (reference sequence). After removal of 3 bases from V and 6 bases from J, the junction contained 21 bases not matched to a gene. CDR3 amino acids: CATSSKLGGLQGALRNEQFF. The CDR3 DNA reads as TGTGCCACCAGCAGTAAACTAGGAGGCCTACAGGGGGCCCTTCGCAATGAGCAGTTCTTC.